The following is a T cell receptor beta chain sequence with its context. The data were obtained in a study of blood T cell repertoires in COVID-19. About the study: The United States, Italy and Spain were the sources of the acute and convalescent COVID-19 samples. From T cells, B-cell-depleted T cells, or PBMCs came the material, which was cDNA or gDNA.

The V and J ends lost 6 bases and 5 bases, in that order; junction bases with no gene match: 12. Germline CDR1 and CDR2: SNHLY and FYNNEI. The CDR3 spans 15 residues. Per the study methods: Estimation of nucleated cell counts was performed using reference gene primer amplification. Assay: immunoSEQ multiplex PCR; the TCRdb copy retains only in-frame clones and omits some. V and J calls and clone size are as listed in that table; D and trimming were resolved from the DNA. The sample lists about 200,000 clones, 88% seen once, with 1.5% to 2% in the top ten. This sequence originates from a man younger than 30 with active or convalescent COVID-19. Sequencing was performed on peripheral blood. The chain carries TRBV2 and TRBJ2-7, with 8 positions matching TRBD1. CDR3 DNA sequence: TGTGCCAGCAGAGTTAAAACAGGGGGGCAGAACGAGCAGTACTTC. Translation: CASRVKTGGQNEQYF.